This is a list of T cell receptor beta chains from one sample in a study of T cells in localized non-small cell lung cancer. Only in-frame clones appear in the TCRdb table, and some are missing; sequencing was by immunoSEQ multiplex PCR. The sample includes roughly 30,000 clones, roughly 91% of them seen just once. This specimen was peripheral blood, taken before any cancer treatment. These receptors were collected from a female donor over 55 with stage III squamous cell lung carcinoma. The conserved cysteine and the conserved F or W are not part of the CDR3 here.

v_gene	j_gene	CDR3aa
TRBV19	TRBJ2-5	ASSIDSGAGETQY
TRBV29-1	TRBJ2-5	SVDKIMGARETQY
TRBV19	TRBJ1-1	ASSRSGGGLHMNTEAF
TRBV6-5	TRBJ2-1	ASTSSGGALHEQF
TRBV7-2	TRBJ1-1	ASSFGPVNTEAF
TRBV27	TRBJ2-1	ASSSGLAGGPGRSYNEQF
TRBV10-3	TRBJ2-5	AISESTGRGETQY
TRBV28	TRBJ1-3	ASSPLFSGNTIY
TRBV6-5	TRBJ1-2	ASSYVARANYGYT
TRBV5-1	TRBJ2-2	ASSLFTFPNTGELF
TRBV2	TRBJ2-2	ASSAEKNTGELF
TRBV19	TRBJ2-6	ASSLDSGANVLT
TRBV19	TRBJ2-5	ASSGRNREETQY
TRBV28	TRBJ2-7	ASSRWGPEEQY
TRBV7-9	TRBJ2-3	ASSAAGGRDTQY
TRBV23-1	TRBJ1-5	ASSPGPPTWEDQPQH
TRBV5-4	TRBJ2-3	ASSTRTSGGADTQY
TRBV6-4	TRBJ2-2	ASSDLNTGELF
TRBV20-1	TRBJ2-5	SAKTEETQY
TRBV5-4	TRBJ1-1	ASSLLGDRALNTEAF
TRBV18	TRBJ1-6	ASSPGSNSPLH
TRBV10-1	TRBJ2-2	ASSPTKGGELF
TRBV13	TRBJ2-7	ASSLEGPSAYEQY
TRBV19	TRBJ1-4	ATIDREVEKLF
TRBV5-4	TRBJ2-5	ASSSLRDRGETQY
TRBV7-2	TRBJ1-2	ASSLAGDRRRGPYGYT
TRBV19	TRBJ2-4	ASNDPGGSKNIQY
TRBV7-7	TRBJ2-5	ASSPIPRTSGEETQY
TRBV18	TRBJ2-5	ASSPGQEETQY
TRBV10-1	TRBJ2-7	ASGQGYEQY
TRBV5-1	TRBJ2-3	ASSSGQRRSTDTQY
TRBV7-9	TRBJ2-2	ASSSDVQVTGELF
TRBV5-8	TRBJ1-3	ASSLNFPSKARGNTIY
TRBV18	TRBJ2-5	ASSPRPGGPGTQY
TRBV5-6	TRBJ1-3	ASSSGGGSGNTIY
TRBV23-1	TRBJ2-5	ASSQSLDPQETQY
TRBV19	TRBJ2-5	ASTTGTAQETQY
TRBV6-5	TRBJ2-1	ASSYSEQSYNEQF
TRBV7-2	TRBJ2-1	ASSFSTEQF
TRBV15	TRBJ2-3	ATSKRQDRTDTQY
TRBV6-6	TRBJ1-1	ASSYRGPDTEAF
TRBV5-5	TRBJ2-4	ASSLVAKNIQY